The 5 T cell receptor beta chains below all came from one sample that was sequenced in a study of molecular identifiers for immune sequencing clone quantification. One entry per CDR3 protein results from TCRdb running MiXCR on the PCR reads. The sample yields 97,000 or so distinct CDR3 sequences, less than 35% seen once. The sequencing input was naive CD8+ T cells from blood, with Jurkat cell RNA spiked in. As for subset: FACS-sorted CD8+CD4-CCR7+CD45RA+ naive T cells. The source is a human donor in good health. Some libraries in this study had Jurkat cell RNA spiked in.

Remarks on this clonotype: A read error may explain this, as a much larger clone is one base away. The chain recombines TRBV13 with TRBJ2-7, with D possibly being TRBD1 or TRBD2 (5 bases each). CDR3 length: 12 amino acids. With 8 bases removed from V and 5 bases from J, the gap between germline ends came to 13 bases. Germline lookup yields CDR1 PRHDT and CDR2 FYEKMQ (reference sequence). CDR3 coding DNA: TGTGCCAGCCGCGTGGGGGTTAACGAGCAGTACTTC. Translated: CASRVGVNEQYF.

The gene calls are TRBV6-1 and TRBJ2-1, with D perhaps matching TRBD2 (6 bases). Germline values: CDR1 MNHNS, CDR2 SASEGT. The CDR3 spans 15 residues. Trimming cost V 5 bases and J 10 bases, with 21 bases left between them. The CDR3 spells CASSQTRLSPVEQFF. In nucleotides, the CDR3 is TGTGCCAGCAGTCAGACTAGGTTATCCCCCGTCGAGCAGTTCTTC.

The chain uses TRBV2 and TRBJ2-2, with TRBD2 matching over 10 bases. Germline lookup yields CDR1 SNHLY and CDR2 FYNNEI. J gave up 4 bases and V 7 bases, and 3 bases lay outside the gene matches. This CDR3 has 14 residues. The CDR3 loop is CASTSGRLTGELFF. As DNA, the CDR3 is TGTGCCAGCACTAGCGGGAGACTCACCGGGGAGCTGTTTTTT.

The chain has TRBV5-6 and TRBJ1-5; no firm D call. The CDR3 has 13 amino acids. Germline assignment: CDR1 SGHDT and CDR2 YYEEEE. V was cut by 0 bases and J by 6 bases, with 7 bases left in between. DNA for the CDR3: TGTGCCAGCAGCTTGGAGGGATCTCAGCCCCAGCATTTT. Translation gives CASSLEGSQPQHF.

This clonotype was seen only once. The chain has TRBV20-1 and TRBJ1-6, with 8 bases aligning to TRBD1. This CDR3 spans 16 amino acids. The V gene's germline CDR1 is DFQATT and CDR2 SNEGSKA (reference sequence). J was trimmed by 10 bases and V by 0 bases; bases with no gene match: 11. CDR3 DNA: TGCAGTGCTAGAGATAGGGTGACAGGGGCAAAATCACCCCTCCACTTT. It encodes CSARDRVTGAKSPLHF.